This T cell receptor (beta chain) was captured by sequencing in a study of cytomegalovirus exposure and HLA in healthy donors. Findings and caveats of the study: Later examination showed HLA-associated TCR beta chains had greater clonal expansion than equally common others. In a later analysis, at a false discovery rate of 0.05, over 15,000 TCR beta sequences were associated with HLA alleles.

60 Vbeta and 13 Jbeta primers were used in PCR. The protocol was immunoSEQ multiplex PCR, while the TCRdb copy is restricted to in-frame clones and leaves out a portion. Among under 200,000 clones, roughly 80% were seen once, and the ten largest hold around 3.1%. Note on this clone: What it binds is unknown.

Trimming stripped 7 bases from V and 5 bases from J, with 15 bases between. CDR3 size: 14 residues. The germline V gene has CDR1 LNHNV and CDR2 YYDKDF (reference sequence). This receptor was taken from a female donor in good health and CMV-seronegative. The J gene is TRBJ2-1, the V gene TRBV15; weak D call: TRBD2 (6 bases). Sequenced input: PBMCs. CDR3 nucleotide sequence: TGTGCCACCAATGGCCTAGCGTCTAACAATGAGCAGTTCTTC. Its protein product is CATNGLASNNEQFF.